This TCR beta chain is drawn from a study of control samples from healthy donors and cancer patients. The assay was immunoSEQ multiplex PCR, and TCRdb's table has in-frame clones only and misses some. The sample has under 65,000 clones, 80% to 90% seen once. CDR3 length: 14 amino acids. Per germline, CDR1 LNHDA and CDR2 SQIVND (reference sequence). J was trimmed by 6 bases and V by 6 bases; bases with no gene match: 5. The chain employs TRBV19 and TRBJ2-7, with 13 bases that match TRBD2. The receptor comes from a woman aged 55-70 years with lung cancer. Sequenced: PBMCs. The CDR3: CASRSGLAGVEQYF. The CDR3 DNA sequence: TGTGCCAGTAGGAGTGGACTAGCGGGGGTCGAGCAGTACTTC. The full variable domain, with the rest looked up from reference TRBV19 and TRBJ2-7, is DGGITQSPKYLFRKEGQNVTLSCEQNLNHDAMYWYRQDPGQGLRLIYYSQIVNDFQKGDIAEGYSVSREKKESFPLTVTSAQKNPTAFYLCASRSGLAGVEQYFGPGTRLTVT.